This TCR beta chain comes out of a study of long-term antiretroviral therapy in people with HIV. The study's findings and limits: The ART regimens used between about 2004 and 2017 may be less effective than current ones.

Germline CDR1 SGHRS, CDR2 YFSETQ. Trimming took off 0 bases at V and 1 base at J, with 13 bases between the two ends. The CDR3 loop spans 16 amino acids. Notes on this clone: Antigen unknown.

Investigators performed immunoSEQ version v3.0 at survey level. The method was immunoSEQ multiplex PCR; TCRdb's version includes in-frame clones alone and lacks a portion of them. The sample shows 15,000 to 20,000 clones, 70% to 80% of them seen only once. This material consisted of unsorted PBMCs, taken at the start of antiretroviral therapy. V gene TRBV5-1 combines with J gene TRBJ1-2; the D gene is possibly TRBD1 (6 bases). This TCR derives from a man in his thirties or forties with HIV. CDR3 nucleotide sequence: TGCGCCAGCAGCTTGGCCTCGGCAGGGGTTAACTATGGCTACACCTTC. It is translated as CASSLASAGVNYGYTF.